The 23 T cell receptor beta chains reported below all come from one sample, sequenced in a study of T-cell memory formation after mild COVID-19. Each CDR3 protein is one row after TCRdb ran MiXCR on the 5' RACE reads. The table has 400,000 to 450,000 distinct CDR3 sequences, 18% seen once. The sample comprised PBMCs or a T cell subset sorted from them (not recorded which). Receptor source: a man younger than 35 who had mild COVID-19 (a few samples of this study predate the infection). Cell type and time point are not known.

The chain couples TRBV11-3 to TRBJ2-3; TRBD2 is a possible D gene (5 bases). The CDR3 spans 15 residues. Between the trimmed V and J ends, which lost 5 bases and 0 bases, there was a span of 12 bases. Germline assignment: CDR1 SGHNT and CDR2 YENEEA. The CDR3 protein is CASSGGQASTDTQYF. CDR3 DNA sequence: TGTGCCAGCAGCGGCGGGCAGGCGAGCACAGATACGCAGTATTTT.

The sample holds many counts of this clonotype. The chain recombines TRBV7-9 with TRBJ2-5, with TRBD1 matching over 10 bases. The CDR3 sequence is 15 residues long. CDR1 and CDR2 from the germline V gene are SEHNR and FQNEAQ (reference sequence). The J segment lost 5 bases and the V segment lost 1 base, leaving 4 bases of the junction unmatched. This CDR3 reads CASSLVDRGPETQYF. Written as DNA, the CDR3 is TGTGCCAGCAGCTTAGTCGACAGGGGGCCGGAGACCCAGTACTTC. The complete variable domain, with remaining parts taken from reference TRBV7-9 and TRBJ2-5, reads DTGVSQNPRHKITKRGQNVTFRCDPISEHNRLYWYRQTLGQGPEFLTYFQNEAQLEKSRLLSDRFSAERPKGSFSTLEIQRTEQGDSAMYLCASSLVDRGPETQYFGPGTRLLVL.

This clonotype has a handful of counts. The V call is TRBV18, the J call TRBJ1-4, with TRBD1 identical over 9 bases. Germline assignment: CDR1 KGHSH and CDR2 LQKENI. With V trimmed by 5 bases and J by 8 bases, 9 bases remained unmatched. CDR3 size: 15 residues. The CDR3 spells CASSYGQGIGEKLFF. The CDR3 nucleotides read TGTGCCAGCTCATACGGACAGGGGATTGGAGAAAAACTGTTTTTT.

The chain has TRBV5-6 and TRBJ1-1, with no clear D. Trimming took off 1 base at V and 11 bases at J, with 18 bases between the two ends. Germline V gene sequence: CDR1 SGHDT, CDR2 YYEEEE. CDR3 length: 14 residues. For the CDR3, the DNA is TGTGCCAGCAGCTTGATGGGTTCGTGGCAGAGGGCTTTCTTT. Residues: CASSLMGSWQRAFF.

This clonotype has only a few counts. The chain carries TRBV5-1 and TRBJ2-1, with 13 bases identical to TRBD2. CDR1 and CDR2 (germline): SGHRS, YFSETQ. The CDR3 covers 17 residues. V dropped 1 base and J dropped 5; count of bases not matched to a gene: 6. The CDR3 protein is CASSLTRTSGSHNEQFF. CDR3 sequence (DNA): TGCGCCAGCAGCTTGACACGGACTAGCGGGAGCCACAATGAGCAGTTCTTC.

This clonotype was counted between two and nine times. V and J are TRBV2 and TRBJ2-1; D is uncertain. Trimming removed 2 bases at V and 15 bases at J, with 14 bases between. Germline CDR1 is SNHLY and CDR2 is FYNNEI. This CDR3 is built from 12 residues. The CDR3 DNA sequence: TGTGCCAGCAGTGAAACGCCTTCACGAGGGTTCTTC. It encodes CASSETPSRGFF.

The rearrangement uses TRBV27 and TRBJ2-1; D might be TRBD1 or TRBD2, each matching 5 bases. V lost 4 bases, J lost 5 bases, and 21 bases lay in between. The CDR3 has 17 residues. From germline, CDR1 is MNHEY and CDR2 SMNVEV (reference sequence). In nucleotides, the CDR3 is TGTGCCAGCAGTTACCGCCTGGGGGTTGGTACTCACAATGAGCAGTTCTTC. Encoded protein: CASSYRLGVGTHNEQFF.

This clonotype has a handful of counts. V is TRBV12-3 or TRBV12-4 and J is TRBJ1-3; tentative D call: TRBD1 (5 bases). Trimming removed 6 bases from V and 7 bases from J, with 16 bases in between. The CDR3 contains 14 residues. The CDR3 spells CASSRGTTVNTIYF. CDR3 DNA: TGTGCCAGCAGCCGGGGGACTACGGTCAACACCATATATTTT.

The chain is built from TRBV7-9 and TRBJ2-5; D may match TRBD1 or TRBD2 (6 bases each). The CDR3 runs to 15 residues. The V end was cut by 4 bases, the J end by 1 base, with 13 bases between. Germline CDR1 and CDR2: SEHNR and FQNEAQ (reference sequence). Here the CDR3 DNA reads TGTGCCAGCAGCTACGGGGGCCAGGCCCAAGAGACCCAGTACTTC. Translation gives CASSYGGQAQETQYF.

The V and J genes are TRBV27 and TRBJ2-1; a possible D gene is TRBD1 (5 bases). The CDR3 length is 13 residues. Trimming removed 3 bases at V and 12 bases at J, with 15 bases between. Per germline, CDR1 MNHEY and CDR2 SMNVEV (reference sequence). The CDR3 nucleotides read TGTGCCAGCAGTTTCCGGCAGGGAATCGGGCAGTTCTTC. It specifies CASSFRQGIGQFF.

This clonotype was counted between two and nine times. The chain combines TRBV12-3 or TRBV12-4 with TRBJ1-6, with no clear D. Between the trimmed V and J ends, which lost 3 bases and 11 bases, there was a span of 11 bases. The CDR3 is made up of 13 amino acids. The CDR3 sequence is CASSLKGRAPLHF. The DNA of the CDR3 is TGTGCCAGCAGTTTGAAAGGAAGGGCACCCCTCCACTTT.

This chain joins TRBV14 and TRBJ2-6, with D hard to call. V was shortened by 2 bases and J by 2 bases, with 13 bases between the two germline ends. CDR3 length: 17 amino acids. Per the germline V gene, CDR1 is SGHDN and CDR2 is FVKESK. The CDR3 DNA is TGTGCCAGCAGCCAAAATAGCCCCCGGGCTGGGGCCAACGTCCTGACTTTC. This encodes CASSQNSPRAGANVLTF.

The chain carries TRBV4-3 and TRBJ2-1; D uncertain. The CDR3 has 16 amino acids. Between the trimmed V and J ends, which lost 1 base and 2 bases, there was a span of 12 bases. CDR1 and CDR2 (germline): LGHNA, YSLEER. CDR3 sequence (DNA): TGCGCCAGCAGCCAAGCTCTAGTTTTCCCCTACAATGAGCAGTTCTTC. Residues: CASSQALVFPYNEQFF.

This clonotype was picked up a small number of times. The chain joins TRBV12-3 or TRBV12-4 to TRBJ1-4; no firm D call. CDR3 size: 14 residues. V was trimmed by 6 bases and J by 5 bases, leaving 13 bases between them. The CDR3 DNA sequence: TGTGCCAGCAGCCCCCCGGCCAGGAATGAAAAACTGTTTTTT. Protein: CASSPPARNEKLFF.

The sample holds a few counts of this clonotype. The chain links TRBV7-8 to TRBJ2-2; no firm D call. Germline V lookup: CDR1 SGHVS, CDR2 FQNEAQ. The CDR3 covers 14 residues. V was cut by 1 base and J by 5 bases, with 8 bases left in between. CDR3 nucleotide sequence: TGTGCCAGCAGCTTAGATGGACCGACCGGGGAGCTGTTTTTT. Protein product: CASSLDGPTGELFF. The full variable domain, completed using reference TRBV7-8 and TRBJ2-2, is GAGVSQSPRYKVAKRGQDVALRCDPISGHVSLFWYQQALGQGPEFLTYFQNEAQLDKSGLPSDRFFAERPEGSVSTLKIQRTQQEDSAVYLCASSLDGPTGELFFGEGSRLTVL.

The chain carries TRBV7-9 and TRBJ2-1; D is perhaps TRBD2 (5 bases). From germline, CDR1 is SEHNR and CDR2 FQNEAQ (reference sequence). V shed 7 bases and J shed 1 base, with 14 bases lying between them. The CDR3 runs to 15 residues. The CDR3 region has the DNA TGTGCCAGCATAGGCGGGTCCTCTTCCTACAATGAGCAGTTCTTC. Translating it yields CASIGGSSSYNEQFF.

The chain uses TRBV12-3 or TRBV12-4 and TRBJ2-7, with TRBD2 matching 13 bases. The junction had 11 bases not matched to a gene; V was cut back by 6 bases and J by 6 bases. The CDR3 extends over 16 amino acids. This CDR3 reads CASRLAGGPGIREQYF. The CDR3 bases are TGTGCCAGCAGACTAGCGGGGGGGCCGGGTATCCGCGAGCAGTACTTC.

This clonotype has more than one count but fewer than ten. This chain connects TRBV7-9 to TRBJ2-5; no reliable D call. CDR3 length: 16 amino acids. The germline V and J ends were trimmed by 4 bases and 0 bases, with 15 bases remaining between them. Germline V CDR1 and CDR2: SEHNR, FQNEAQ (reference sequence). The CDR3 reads CASSSPEAAYQETQYF. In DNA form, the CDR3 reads TGTGCCAGCAGCTCTCCCGAGGCCGCGTACCAAGAGACCCAGTACTTC.

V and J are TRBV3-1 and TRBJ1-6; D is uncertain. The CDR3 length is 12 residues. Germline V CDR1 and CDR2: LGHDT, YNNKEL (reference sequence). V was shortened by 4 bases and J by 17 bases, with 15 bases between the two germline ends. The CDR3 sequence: CASSRRNGDFHF. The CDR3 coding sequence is TGTGCCAGCAGCCGAAGAAATGGTGATTTCCACTTT.

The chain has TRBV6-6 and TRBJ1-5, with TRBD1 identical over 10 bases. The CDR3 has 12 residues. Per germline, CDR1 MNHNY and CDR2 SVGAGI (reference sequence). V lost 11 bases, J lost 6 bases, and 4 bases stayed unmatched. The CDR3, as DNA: TGTGCCGGACAGGGGGAGGGTCAGCCCCAGCATTTT. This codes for CAGQGEGQPQHF.

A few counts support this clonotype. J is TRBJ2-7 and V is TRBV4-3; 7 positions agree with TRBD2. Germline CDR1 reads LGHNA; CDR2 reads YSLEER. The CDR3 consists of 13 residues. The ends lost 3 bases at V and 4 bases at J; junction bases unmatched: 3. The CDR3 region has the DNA TGCGCCAGCAGCCATACGGGGGGTTACGAGCAGTACTTC. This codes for CASSHTGGYEQYF.

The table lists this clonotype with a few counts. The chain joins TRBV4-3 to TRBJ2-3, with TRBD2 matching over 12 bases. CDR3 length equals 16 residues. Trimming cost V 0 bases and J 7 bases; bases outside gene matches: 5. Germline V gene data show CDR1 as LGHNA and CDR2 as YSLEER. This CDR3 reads CASSQELAGGPHTQYF. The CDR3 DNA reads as TGCGCCAGCAGCCAAGAACTAGCGGGGGGTCCGCATACGCAGTATTTT.

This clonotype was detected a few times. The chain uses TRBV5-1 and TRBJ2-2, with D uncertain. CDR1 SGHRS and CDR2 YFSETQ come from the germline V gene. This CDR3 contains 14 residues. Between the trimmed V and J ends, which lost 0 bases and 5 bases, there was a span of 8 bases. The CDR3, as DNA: TGCGCCAGCAGCTTGGACTTACCTACCGGGGAGCTGTTTTTT. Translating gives CASSLDLPTGELFF.